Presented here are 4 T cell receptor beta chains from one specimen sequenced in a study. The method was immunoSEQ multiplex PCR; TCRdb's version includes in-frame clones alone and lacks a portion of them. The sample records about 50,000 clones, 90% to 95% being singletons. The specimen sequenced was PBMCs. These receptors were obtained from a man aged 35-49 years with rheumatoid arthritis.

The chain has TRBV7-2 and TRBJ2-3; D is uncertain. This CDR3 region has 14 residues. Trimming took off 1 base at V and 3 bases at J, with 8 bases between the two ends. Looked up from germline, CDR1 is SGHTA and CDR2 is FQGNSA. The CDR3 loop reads CASSLGLSTDTQYF. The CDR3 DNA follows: TGTGCCAGCAGCTTAGGTCTATCGACAGATACGCAGTATTTT.

The CDR3 sequence: CASSRARTEAFF. The DNA for the CDR3 is TGTGCCAGCAGTAGGGCGAGGACTGAAGCTTTCTTT. J is TRBJ1-1 and V is TRBV7-9, with unresolved D. From germline, CDR1 is SEHNR and CDR2 FQNEAQ (reference sequence). V lost 6 bases to trimming and J lost 5 bases, with 10 bases between them. The length of the CDR3 is 12 residues. The full variable domain, rest sourced from reference TRBV7-9 and TRBJ1-1, is DTGVSQNPRHKITKRGQNVTFRCDPISEHNRLYWYRQTLGQGPEFLTYFQNEAQLEKSRLLSDRFSAERPKGSFSTLEIQRTEQGDSAMYLCASSRARTEAFFGQGTRLTVV.

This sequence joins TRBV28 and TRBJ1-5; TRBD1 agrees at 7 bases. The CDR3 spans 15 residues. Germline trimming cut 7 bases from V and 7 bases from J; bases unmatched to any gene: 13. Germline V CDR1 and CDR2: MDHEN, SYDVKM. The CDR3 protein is CASTQSPQGRQPQHF. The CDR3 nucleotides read TGTGCCAGCACCCAATCGCCACAGGGGAGGCAGCCCCAGCATTTT.

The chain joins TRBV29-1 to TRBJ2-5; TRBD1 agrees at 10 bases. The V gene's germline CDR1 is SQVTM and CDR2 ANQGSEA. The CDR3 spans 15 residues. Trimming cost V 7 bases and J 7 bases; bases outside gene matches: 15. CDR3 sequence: CSARVGTGAGGTQYF. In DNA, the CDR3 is TGCAGCGCAAGAGTCGGGACAGGGGCCGGGGGGACCCAGTACTTC.